This TCR beta chain was retrieved from a study of radiotherapy plus CTLA-4 blockade in lung cancer. For the study at large: For about 18% of patients, objective responses occurred, and approximately 31% had disease control.

TCRdb keeps only in-frame clones here, not all; method: immunoSEQ multiplex PCR. This table holds approximately 90,000 clones, about four fifths found once. From germline, CDR1 is MNHEY and CDR2 SMNVEV (reference sequence). This CDR3 region has 14 residues. The trim removed 7 bases at V and 6 bases at J, leaving 4 bases unmatched. The V call is TRBV27, the J call TRBJ2-1; 12 nucleotides align to TRBD1. This TCR came from a human donor with non-small cell lung cancer who had stable disease on radiotherapy plus ipilimumab. This sample comprised peripheral blood, obtained from a patient treated with radiotherapy plus ipilimumab. CDR3 nucleotide sequence: TGTGCCAGCACCGGGACAGGGGGCTTCAATGAGCAGTTCTTC. It translates to CASTGTGGFNEQFF.